A selection of T cell receptor beta chains follows, all from one sample in a study of blood T cell repertoires in COVID-19. Repertoires were generated with immunoSEQ multiplex PCR, while TCRdb's copy carries only in-frame clones and drops some. The table lists fewer than 120,000 clones, just over 75% of them singletons, with around 4% in the top ten. The source material was peripheral blood. The receptors originated from an elderly woman with acute or convalescent COVID-19. CDR3s include the opening cysteine and the closing phenylalanine or tryptophan. The order of the fields is V gene, D gene, J gene, CDR3 protein. D genes are given only for firm matches.

v_call: TRBV5-1; d_call: TRBD2; j_call: TRBJ2-7; cdr3_aa: CASSLAGGITYEQYF
v_call: TRBV19; d_call: .; j_call: TRBJ1-5; cdr3_aa: CASSSRGRSSNQPQHF
v_call: TRBV7-9; d_call: .; j_call: TRBJ1-2; cdr3_aa: CASSSRVGGLNYGYTF
v_call: TRBV4-1; d_call: TRBD2; j_call: TRBJ2-1; cdr3_aa: CASSQQTAKLAGGSYNEQFF
v_call: TRBV10-1; d_call: TRBD2; j_call: TRBJ2-3; cdr3_aa: CATAPGEGPTDTQYF
v_call: TRBV5-8; d_call: TRBD1; j_call: TRBJ1-6; cdr3_aa: CASSLGQGWNSPLHF
v_call: TRBV4-2; d_call: .; j_call: TRBJ2-5; cdr3_aa: CASSQEVQGGPLMETQYF
v_call: TRBV4-2; d_call: TRBD2; j_call: TRBJ2-1; cdr3_aa: CASSQEVTRQTSGLSYNEQFF
v_call: TRBV2; d_call: TRBD2; j_call: TRBJ2-5; cdr3_aa: CASSGPSGETQYF
v_call: TRBV7-6; d_call: .; j_call: TRBJ2-1; cdr3_aa: CASSLHTGKGAGNNEQFF
v_call: TRBV30; d_call: .; j_call: TRBJ2-2; cdr3_aa: CAWSEGVGTGELFF
v_call: TRBV9; d_call: .; j_call: TRBJ1-5; cdr3_aa: CASSVAGGQPQHF
v_call: TRBV3-1/TRBV3-2; d_call: TRBD2; j_call: TRBJ2-1; cdr3_aa: CASSLLAGVDEQFF
v_call: TRBV10-3; d_call: .; j_call: TRBJ2-1; cdr3_aa: CAISPGEEQFF
v_call: TRBV4-2; d_call: .; j_call: TRBJ2-1; cdr3_aa: CASSQDPEGNEQFF
v_call: TRBV9; d_call: TRBD1; j_call: TRBJ2-2; cdr3_aa: CASSVGTGGNTGELFF
v_call: TRBV7-9; d_call: .; j_call: TRBJ1-5; cdr3_aa: CASSFSPSSGWSQPQHF